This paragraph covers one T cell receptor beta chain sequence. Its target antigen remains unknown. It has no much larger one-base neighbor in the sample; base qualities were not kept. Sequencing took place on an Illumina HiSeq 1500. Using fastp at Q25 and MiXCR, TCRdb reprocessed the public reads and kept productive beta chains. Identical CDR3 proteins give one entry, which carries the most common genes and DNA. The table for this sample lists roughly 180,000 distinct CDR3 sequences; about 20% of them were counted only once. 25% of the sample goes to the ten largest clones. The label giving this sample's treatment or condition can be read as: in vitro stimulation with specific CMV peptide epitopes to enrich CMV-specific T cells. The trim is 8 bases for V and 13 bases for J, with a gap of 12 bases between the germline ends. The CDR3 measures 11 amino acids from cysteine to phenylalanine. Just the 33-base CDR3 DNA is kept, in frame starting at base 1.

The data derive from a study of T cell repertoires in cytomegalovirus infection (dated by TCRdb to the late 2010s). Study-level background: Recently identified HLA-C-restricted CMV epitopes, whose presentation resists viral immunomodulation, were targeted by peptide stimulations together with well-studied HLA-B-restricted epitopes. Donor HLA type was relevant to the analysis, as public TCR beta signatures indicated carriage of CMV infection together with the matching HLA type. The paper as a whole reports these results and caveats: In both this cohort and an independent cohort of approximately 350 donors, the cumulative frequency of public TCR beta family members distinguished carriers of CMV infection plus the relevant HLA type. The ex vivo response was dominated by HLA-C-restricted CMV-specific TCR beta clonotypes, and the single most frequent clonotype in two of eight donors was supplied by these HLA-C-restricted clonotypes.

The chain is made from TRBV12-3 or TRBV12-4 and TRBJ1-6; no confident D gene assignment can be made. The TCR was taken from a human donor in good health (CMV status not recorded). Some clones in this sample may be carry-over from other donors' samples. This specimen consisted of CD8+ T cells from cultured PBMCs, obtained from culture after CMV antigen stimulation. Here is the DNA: TGTGCCAGCGGACCGTCCTCTCCCCTCCACTTT. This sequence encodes CASGPSSPLHF.